The rows below give T cell receptor beta chains drawn from one sample of a study of blood T cell repertoires in COVID-19. Measured with immunoSEQ multiplex PCR; TCRdb has only the in-frame clones, and not every one. The data contain fewer than 250,000 clones, roughly nine tenths of them singletons. The sample was peripheral blood. These receptors were obtained from a man aged 40-49 years with acute or convalescent COVID-19. The CDR3 runs from the conserved cysteine through the conserved F or W. The order of the fields is D gene, V gene, clone size, J gene, CDR3 protein, CDR3 DNA. The D gene is left open where the match is weak. Size tells how often a clone was seen (once, few, many) or the class of an expanded clone, and some rows leave it out.

d_call: -
v_call: TRBV11-2
clone_size: once
j_call: TRBJ2-5
cdr3_aa: CASSLAGRETQYF
cdr3_nt: TGTGCCAGCAGCTTGGCTGGGAGGGAGACCCAGTACTTC

d_call: -
v_call: TRBV6-5
clone_size: -
j_call: TRBJ1-2
cdr3_aa: CASSYGAYTDGYTF
cdr3_nt: TGTGCCAGCAGTTATGGGGCGTATACTGACGGCTACACCTTC

d_call: -
v_call: TRBV19
clone_size: -
j_call: TRBJ2-4
cdr3_aa: CASSGLAKNIQYF
cdr3_nt: TGTGCCAGTAGTGGCCTAGCCAAAAACATTCAGTACTTC

d_call: -
v_call: TRBV5-1
clone_size: -
j_call: TRBJ1-5
cdr3_aa: CASSVTGSGNQPQHF
cdr3_nt: TGCGCCAGCAGCGTTACAGGGTCGGGCAATCAGCCCCAGCATTTT

d_call: -
v_call: TRBV27
clone_size: -
j_call: TRBJ1-5
cdr3_aa: CASSLEARSNQPQHF
cdr3_nt: TGTGCCAGCAGTTTGGAGGCAAGGAGCAATCAGCCCCAGCATTTT

d_call: TRBD2
v_call: TRBV2
clone_size: -
j_call: TRBJ2-2
cdr3_aa: CASRTSGGNTGELFF
cdr3_nt: TGTGCCAGCAGGACTAGCGGGGGGAACACCGGGGAGCTGTTTTTT

d_call: TRBD2
v_call: TRBV6-2/TRBV6-3
clone_size: few
j_call: TRBJ2-1
cdr3_aa: CASSGTSGYNEQFF
cdr3_nt: TGTGCCAGCAGCGGGACTAGCGGGTACAATGAGCAGTTCTTC

d_call: -
v_call: TRBV7-9
clone_size: few
j_call: TRBJ1-2
cdr3_aa: CASSLGILYGYTF
cdr3_nt: TGTGCCAGCAGCTTAGGCATACTCTATGGCTACACCTTC

d_call: -
v_call: TRBV19
clone_size: -
j_call: TRBJ1-4
cdr3_aa: CASSITPGTTNEKLFF
cdr3_nt: TGTGCCAGTAGTATCACCCCGGGGACTACTAATGAAAAACTGTTTTTT

d_call: TRBD1
v_call: TRBV30
clone_size: once
j_call: TRBJ1-2
cdr3_aa: CAWSRDRGLGGYTF
cdr3_nt: TGTGCCTGGAGTAGGGACAGGGGCCTTGGTGGCTACACCTTC

d_call: -
v_call: TRBV30
clone_size: -
j_call: TRBJ2-1
cdr3_aa: CACPPPGRAGGRNEQFF
cdr3_nt: TGTGCCTGCCCCCCCCCAGGGAGGGCTGGGGGGCGAAATGAGCAGTTCTTC

d_call: TRBD1
v_call: TRBV5-6
clone_size: -
j_call: TRBJ1-2
cdr3_aa: CASSLQGEGYGYTF
cdr3_nt: TGTGCCAGCAGCTTACAGGGGGAGGGCTATGGCTACACCTTC

d_call: TRBD1
v_call: TRBV27
clone_size: many
j_call: TRBJ1-5
cdr3_aa: CASRQTGSGQPQHF
cdr3_nt: TGTGCCAGCAGGCAGACAGGGAGCGGGCAGCCCCAGCATTTT

d_call: -
v_call: TRBV27
clone_size: -
j_call: TRBJ2-7
cdr3_aa: CASSSPAEQYF
cdr3_nt: TGTGCCAGCAGTTCGCCCGCGGAGCAGTACTTC

d_call: TRBD2
v_call: TRBV27
clone_size: -
j_call: TRBJ2-7
cdr3_aa: CASSSGLGRGSPYEQYF
cdr3_nt: TGTGCCAGCAGTTCGGGACTAGGGAGAGGTTCCCCCTACGAGCAGTACTTC

d_call: -
v_call: TRBV6-5
clone_size: -
j_call: TRBJ2-1
cdr3_aa: CASAVSSYNEQFF
cdr3_nt: TGTGCCAGCGCGGTGAGCTCCTACAATGAGCAGTTCTTC

d_call: -
v_call: TRBV29-1
clone_size: -
j_call: TRBJ2-5
cdr3_aa: CSVEQGRETQYF
cdr3_nt: TGCAGCGTTGAACAGGGGCGGGAGACCCAGTACTTC

d_call: -
v_call: TRBV2
clone_size: -
j_call: TRBJ2-1
cdr3_aa: CASTGGGSPYNEQFF
cdr3_nt: TGTGCCAGCACCGGGGGCGGGAGCCCCTACAATGAGCAGTTCTTC

d_call: -
v_call: TRBV29-1
clone_size: few
j_call: TRBJ1-1
cdr3_aa: CSVDSDTDTEAFF
cdr3_nt: TGCAGCGTTGACTCTGATACGGACACTGAAGCTTTCTTT

d_call: TRBD1
v_call: TRBV6-4
clone_size: -
j_call: TRBJ1-5
cdr3_aa: CASREQGPSNQPQHF
cdr3_nt: TGTGCCAGCAGGGAACAGGGGCCTAGCAATCAGCCCCAGCATTTT

d_call: -
v_call: TRBV6-4
clone_size: -
j_call: TRBJ2-3
cdr3_aa: CASSDRPSPQDTQYF
cdr3_nt: TGTGCCAGCAGTGACCGCCCTAGCCCCCAAGATACGCAGTATTTT

d_call: -
v_call: TRBV5-1
clone_size: -
j_call: TRBJ2-1
cdr3_aa: CASSLQGNEQFF
cdr3_nt: TGCGCCAGCAGTTTACAGGGAAATGAGCAGTTCTTC

d_call: -
v_call: TRBV19
clone_size: once
j_call: TRBJ1-2
cdr3_aa: CATQGNYGYTF
cdr3_nt: TGTGCCACACAGGGCAACTATGGCTACACCTTC

d_call: -
v_call: TRBV3-1/TRBV3-2
clone_size: -
j_call: TRBJ1-2
cdr3_aa: CASSQDWGANYGYTF
cdr3_nt: TGTGCCAGCAGCCAAGATTGGGGAGCTAACTATGGCTACACCTTC

d_call: -
v_call: TRBV5-1
clone_size: -
j_call: TRBJ1-2
cdr3_aa: CASSGDPGVLDGYTF
cdr3_nt: TGCGCCAGCAGCGGTGACCCCGGGGTCTTAGATGGCTACACCTTC

d_call: -
v_call: TRBV7-8
clone_size: -
j_call: TRBJ1-1
cdr3_aa: CASSLASYNTEAFF
cdr3_nt: TGTGCCAGCAGCTTAGCGAGTTATAACACTGAAGCTTTCTTT

d_call: TRBD2
v_call: TRBV19
clone_size: -
j_call: TRBJ2-7
cdr3_aa: CASTGTSGSSYEQYF
cdr3_nt: TGTGCCAGTACCGGGACTAGCGGGAGCTCCTACGAGCAGTACTTC

d_call: -
v_call: TRBV12-3/TRBV12-4
clone_size: -
j_call: TRBJ1-3
cdr3_aa: CASTLSGNTIYF
cdr3_nt: TGTGCCAGCACCCTGAGTGGAAACACCATATATTTT

d_call: -
v_call: TRBV24-1
clone_size: -
j_call: TRBJ2-1
cdr3_aa: CATSAGQGINEQFF
cdr3_nt: TGTGCCACCAGTGCGGGACAAGGCATCAATGAGCAGTTCTTC

d_call: TRBD1
v_call: TRBV10-1
clone_size: few
j_call: TRBJ1-6
cdr3_aa: CASSPGTGATSPLHF
cdr3_nt: TGCGCCAGCAGCCCCGGGACAGGGGCTACCTCACCCCTCCACTTT

d_call: TRBD2
v_call: TRBV7-9
clone_size: -
j_call: TRBJ2-2
cdr3_aa: CASSPATSGRFAGELFF
cdr3_nt: TGTGCCAGCAGCCCCGCGACTAGCGGGAGGTTCGCCGGGGAGCTGTTTTTT

d_call: TRBD2
v_call: TRBV6-5
clone_size: -
j_call: TRBJ2-2
cdr3_aa: CASRTSGGPGELFF
cdr3_nt: TGTGCCAGCAGGACTAGCGGGGGTCCCGGGGAGCTGTTTTTT

d_call: TRBD1
v_call: TRBV2
clone_size: -
j_call: TRBJ2-5
cdr3_aa: CASSDDRGPQYF
cdr3_nt: TGTGCCAGCAGCGATGACAGGGGGCCCCAGTACTTC